This entry describes one T cell receptor beta chain. Its antigen is currently unknown. This could be a read error, since a much larger clone is one nucleotide away. This CDR3 contains 18 residues. The V gene's germline CDR1 is KGHSH and CDR2 LQKENI. V dropped 6 bases and J dropped 7; count of bases not matched to a gene: 16. This sample is drawn from a study of early T cells in non-severe SARS-CoV-2 infection. Overall study context: Unsorted whole-blood RNA was sequenced in bulk, leaving chains unpaired. Points from the study as a whole: Sequences matched to VDJdb favored anti-spike CD8 responses, while private and CD4 specificities were missed.

Separate cDNA molecules each had unique molecular identifiers attached to them. TCRdb reprocessed the 5' RACE reads via MiXCR and lists one record per CDR3 protein. This sample has roughly 60,000 distinct CDR3 sequences, with about 7.1% found just once. The TCR sequence derives from an adult who was a healthcare worker with PCR-confirmed SARS-CoV-2 infection or an uninfected control (not recorded which). V usage is TRBV18 and J usage is TRBJ1-6; 9 bases are shared with TRBD1. This material consisted of whole blood, taken at baseline. CDR3 residues: CASSPKLTGGARNSPLHF. The CDR3 nucleotides read TGTGCCAGCTCCCCAAAACTTACAGGGGGCGCCAGGAATTCACCCCTCCACTTT.